This T cell receptor (beta chain) is from a study of blood T cell repertoires in COVID-19. Clones were read by immunoSEQ multiplex PCR, and TCRdb kept only the in-frame ones, dropping some. The sample has roughly 68,000 clones, roughly 80% seen once. The CDR3 spans 13 residues. Germline V CDR1 and CDR2: LNHDA, SQIVND (reference sequence). The V gene end was trimmed by 4 bases and the J gene end by 4 bases; junction bases not matched to a gene: 1. Sequenced material: peripheral blood. V and J are TRBV19 and TRBJ1-3; 7 bases align to TRBD1. This TCR derives from a man in his fifties or sixties with active COVID-19. The CDR3 here is CASSTTGGNTIYF. Here the CDR3 DNA reads TGTGCCAGTAGTACGACAGGGGGAAACACCATATATTTT.